This is a list of T cell receptor beta chains from one sample in a study of blood T cell repertoires in COVID-19. The assay was immunoSEQ multiplex PCR, and TCRdb's table has in-frame clones only and misses some. This table holds approximately 160,000 clones, 81% found once. The sequencing input was peripheral blood. The receptors derive from a human donor in a cohort sampled during active COVID-19. The CDR3 runs from the conserved cysteine through the conserved F or W. The D gene is left open where the match is weak. Some rows have no size entry. The others give once, few or many, or a class for an expanded clone.

len: 12; j_gene: TRBJ1-2; abundance: -; d_gene: TRBD1; v_gene: TRBV28; CDR3nt: TGTGCCAGCAGCTACGACAGGGCTGGCTACACCTTC; CDR3aa: CASSYDRAGYTF
len: 16; j_gene: TRBJ2-3; abundance: -; d_gene: -; v_gene: TRBV18; CDR3nt: TGTGCCAGCTCACATCCCGTTGAGACTAGCACAGATACGCAGTATTTT; CDR3aa: CASSHPVETSTDTQYF
len: 12; j_gene: TRBJ2-7; abundance: -; d_gene: -; v_gene: TRBV5-1; CDR3nt: TGCGCCAGCAGCGATAACTGGAGCGAGCAGTACTTC; CDR3aa: CASSDNWSEQYF
len: 13; j_gene: TRBJ2-3; abundance: -; d_gene: TRBD2; v_gene: TRBV30; CDR3nt: TGTGCCAAAGAGACTAGCGGGGGCGATACGCAGTATTTT; CDR3aa: CAKETSGGDTQYF
len: 12; j_gene: TRBJ1-2; abundance: -; d_gene: -; v_gene: TRBV19; CDR3nt: TGTGCCAGTAGTATAGGGGGAGGTGGCTACACCTTC; CDR3aa: CASSIGGGGYTF
len: 11; j_gene: TRBJ2-1; abundance: -; d_gene: TRBD1; v_gene: TRBV12-3/TRBV12-4; CDR3nt: TGTGCCAGCAGTCCAGGGGGTGAGCAGTTCTTC; CDR3aa: CASSPGGEQFF
len: 15; j_gene: TRBJ1-1; abundance: -; d_gene: -; v_gene: TRBV11-2; CDR3nt: TGTGCCAGCAGCCGAAGAGACAGACCGAACACTGAAGCTTTCTTT; CDR3aa: CASSRRDRPNTEAFF
len: 16; j_gene: TRBJ2-7; abundance: -; d_gene: TRBD1; v_gene: TRBV5-7; CDR3nt: TGTGCCAGCAGCTTCAAGGGACAGGGTGAATCCTACGAGCAGTACTTC; CDR3aa: CASSFKGQGESYEQYF
len: 14; j_gene: TRBJ1-2; abundance: -; d_gene: TRBD1; v_gene: TRBV6-6; CDR3nt: TGTGCCAGCACCCAGGAAGGAGACAGGGGCGGCTACACCTTC; CDR3aa: CASTQEGDRGGYTF
len: 15; j_gene: TRBJ2-2; abundance: -; d_gene: TRBD2; v_gene: TRBV27; CDR3nt: TGTGCCAGCAGTTTTAGACTAGCGGGGTACGGGGAGCTGTTTTTT; CDR3aa: CASSFRLAGYGELFF
len: 17; j_gene: TRBJ1-1; abundance: -; d_gene: -; v_gene: TRBV3-1/TRBV3-2; CDR3nt: TGTGCCAGCAGCCACGAGTTCCCGGCCGTTCGGGACACTGAAGCTTTCTTT; CDR3aa: CASSHEFPAVRDTEAFF
len: 14; j_gene: TRBJ1-1; abundance: -; d_gene: TRBD1; v_gene: TRBV11-3; CDR3nt: TGTGCCAGCAGCCCCAGACAGGGGGCGACTGAAGCTTTCTTT; CDR3aa: CASSPRQGATEAFF
len: 15; j_gene: TRBJ1-6; abundance: -; d_gene: -; v_gene: TRBV6-5; CDR3nt: TGTGCCAGCAGAACTGGACTGAGTGATAATTCACCCCTCCACTTT; CDR3aa: CASRTGLSDNSPLHF
len: 16; j_gene: TRBJ2-2; abundance: -; d_gene: TRBD1; v_gene: TRBV9; CDR3nt: TGTGCCAGCAGCCCCCAGACAGGGGTCGTCACCGGGGAGCTGTTTTTT; CDR3aa: CASSPQTGVVTGELFF
len: 14; j_gene: TRBJ2-1; abundance: -; d_gene: -; v_gene: TRBV18; CDR3nt: TGTGCCAGCTCACCGTCTAGCTCCTACAATGAGCAGTTCTTC; CDR3aa: CASSPSSSYNEQFF
len: 16; j_gene: TRBJ2-5; abundance: -; d_gene: TRBD2; v_gene: TRBV5-4; CDR3nt: TGTGCCAGCAGCTCGGAGGGGACTAAGGGGAAAGAGACCCAGTACTTC; CDR3aa: CASSSEGTKGKETQYF
len: 15; j_gene: TRBJ2-7; abundance: -; d_gene: -; v_gene: TRBV21-1; CDR3nt: TGTGCCAGCAGCAAGGATCTGAGGGCCGAACGCGAGCAGTACTTC; CDR3aa: CASSKDLRAEREQYF
len: 14; j_gene: TRBJ2-2; abundance: -; d_gene: -; v_gene: TRBV6-5; CDR3nt: TGTGCCAGCAGTTACGATTCGGGAACCGGGGAGCTGTTTTTT; CDR3aa: CASSYDSGTGELFF
len: 18; j_gene: TRBJ2-1; abundance: -; d_gene: -; v_gene: TRBV4-1; CDR3nt: TGCGCCAGCAGCCACCCCCCGGGTAGGGGCGGAATCTACAATGAGCAGTTCTTC; CDR3aa: CASSHPPGRGGIYNEQFF
len: 17; j_gene: TRBJ2-2; abundance: -; d_gene: -; v_gene: TRBV7-8; CDR3nt: TGTGCCAGCAGCTCGCGGACAGCTCAGACTAACACCGGGGAGCTGTTTTTT; CDR3aa: CASSSRTAQTNTGELFF
len: 18; j_gene: TRBJ2-7; abundance: -; d_gene: TRBD2; v_gene: TRBV18; CDR3nt: TGTGCCAGCTCACCCGGGAGCGGGAGGGCCGTTGACGCCTACGAGCAGTACTTC; CDR3aa: CASSPGSGRAVDAYEQYF
len: 12; j_gene: TRBJ1-4; abundance: few; d_gene: -; v_gene: TRBV11-2; CDR3nt: TGTGCCAGCAGCCACCGAGAGACTAGACTGTTTTTT; CDR3aa: CASSHRETRLFF
len: 16; j_gene: TRBJ1-1; abundance: -; d_gene: -; v_gene: TRBV5-5; CDR3nt: TGTGCCAGCAGCTTATTACCGGGACATATGAACACTGAAGCTTTCTTT; CDR3aa: CASSLLPGHMNTEAFF
len: 13; j_gene: TRBJ2-1; abundance: -; d_gene: TRBD1; v_gene: TRBV3-1/TRBV3-2; CDR3nt: TGTGCCAGCAGCTTGACAGGGGGTAGTGAGCAGTTCTTC; CDR3aa: CASSLTGGSEQFF
len: 16; j_gene: TRBJ1-5; abundance: -; d_gene: -; v_gene: TRBV23-1; CDR3nt: TGCGCCAGCAGTCAACAGGGGAGCAGGGGTTGTCAGCCCCAGCATTTT; CDR3aa: CASSQQGSRGCQPQHF
len: 18; j_gene: TRBJ1-1; abundance: -; d_gene: -; v_gene: TRBV28; CDR3nt: TGTGCCAGCAGGCCATCCGGCTTGGGAGGGGGGATGAACACTGAAGCTTTCTTT; CDR3aa: CASRPSGLGGGMNTEAFF
len: 17; j_gene: TRBJ2-7; abundance: once; d_gene: TRBD2; v_gene: TRBV6-2/TRBV6-3; CDR3nt: TGTGCCAGCAACCCCTTCCAGGTTCGGGGGGAATCCTACGAGCAGTACTTC; CDR3aa: CASNPFQVRGESYEQYF